This entry features one T cell receptor beta chain sequence. The antigen is undetermined. Sequencing used immunoSEQ multiplex PCR; TCRdb keeps in-frame clones, though not all of them. Altogether about 100,000 clones are present, 88% being singletons, with the ten largest covering around 5%. This specimen comes from a study of identifying expanded T cells in peripheral blood. Healthy donors had no documented immune events, such as infections, while sampled. The CDR3 runs 14 residues. Germline loops: CDR1 SGHDT, CDR2 YYEEEE. V dropped 1 base and J dropped 7; count of bases not matched to a gene: 5. Broader study findings: Over about two and four weeks, about 15 and 19 clones changed, versus 1.2 between replicates.

This clonotype was sampled from a person aged 18 to 70 in good health. V is TRBV5-6 and J is TRBJ2-1; 7 bases match TRBD2. The material sequenced was blood. CDR3 loop: CASSLMTSRNEQFF. The CDR3 coding sequence is TGTGCCAGCAGCTTGATGACTAGCAGGAATGAGCAGTTCTTC.